This TCR beta chain was recorded in a study of OX40 agonist ivuxolimab in advanced cancers. A history of autoimmune disease or systemic immunosuppression excluded patients. As to this clone: Its antigen is not identified.

General study results and limits: Dose levels from 0.1 to 3.0 mg/kg saw CD4+ and CD8+ blood T cells expand clonally by week 6. Some nonresponders also had low normalized T-cell clonal expansion. CD4+ T cells averaged fewer expanded clones than CD8+ T cells.

Data came from immunoSEQ multiplex PCR; TCRdb stores just in-frame clones and leaves some out. The sample lists around 64,000 clones, about 90% seen once, with roughly 15% in the top ten. There are 14 residues in the CDR3. The junction had 7 bases not matched to a gene; V was cut back by 6 bases and J by 5 bases. In germline, CDR1 is LNHDA, CDR2 SQIVND (reference sequence). The chain uses TRBV19 and TRBJ2-3; 8 positions agree with TRBD2. The receptor was isolated from an adult with an advanced solid tumor such as melanoma, head and neck, liver or kidney cancer. This material consisted of CD4+ or CD8+ T cells sorted from blood, taken in a trial of the OX40 agonist ivuxolimab. CDR3 bases: TGTGCCAGTAGCCCAATGGCGGGGGGAGATACGCAGTATTTT. Protein: CASSPMAGGDTQYF.